This TCR beta chain was obtained from a study of cytomegalovirus exposure and HLA in healthy donors. Vbeta (60) and Jbeta (13) primers were used in the PCR. Repertoires were generated with immunoSEQ multiplex PCR, while TCRdb's copy carries only in-frame clones and drops some. The sample consists of approximately 180,000 clones, roughly 86% of them appearing once. A remark on this clone: Antigen specificity is unknown.

Study-level points and caveats: CMV serostatus was the sole immune exposure data available.

The TCR comes from a woman between 18 and 30 years old in good health and CMV-seronegative. Sequencing was carried out using PBMCs.

DNA of the CDR3: TGTGCCAGCAGTCTAGCGGGGAGCTCCTACGAGCAGTACTTC. This sequence encodes CASSLAGSSYEQYF. The gene calls are TRBV27 and TRBJ2-7; 9 nucleotides line up with TRBD2. V was clipped by 5 bases and J by 0 bases; unmatched bases: 2. The V gene's germline CDR1 is MNHEY and CDR2 SMNVEV (reference sequence). The CDR3 covers 14 residues.